The rows below give T cell receptor beta chains drawn from one sample of a study of blood T cell repertoires in COVID-19. The method was immunoSEQ multiplex PCR; TCRdb's version includes in-frame clones alone and lacks a portion of them. The sample yields about 430,000 clones, more than 75% seen once. Sequencing was performed on PBMCs or T cells enriched from blood (not recorded which). The receptors were sampled from a woman aged 25 to 45 with acute COVID-19. CDR3s include the opening cysteine and the closing phenylalanine or tryptophan. Fields, in order: V gene, CDR3 protein.

>TRBV11-2
CASSSSGGFLYSGNTIYF
>TRBV5-1
CASRRKEDRNTEAFF
>TRBV20-1
CSASGRAGGAANEQFF
>TRBV10-1
CASRRGESSTDTQYF
>TRBV9
CASSGRQDSYEQYF
>TRBV5-4
CASSLGGTSTDTQYF
>TRBV7-8
CASSPPGGQGYEQYF
>TRBV2
CASRAPRPRDSNSPLHF
>TRBV27
CASSFSGSSNQPQHF
>TRBV24-1
CATGGGTYEQYF
>TRBV6-5
CATSGQGRTDTQYF
>TRBV19
CASSMRVQETQYF
>TRBV19
CASSIVGRTGELFF
>TRBV6-1
CASSDPGATEAFF
>TRBV14
CASSRARDTEAFF
>TRBV6-6
CASSYTPAQGLTEAFF
>TRBV2
CASSGPPGQGTNEKLFF
>TRBV18
CASSPTAGRGGTDTQYF
>TRBV30
CAWRSAGTGYGYTF
>TRBV6-1
CASSERDRGYTEAFF
>TRBV4-1
CASSQWPGQSGANVLTF
>TRBV4-3
CASSQEGPGEQFF
>TRBV11-3
CASSLDGGAAGEQYF
>TRBV19
CASSATGFSSYNSPLHF
>TRBV7-8
CASSLAGGYNEQFF
>TRBV5-1
CASSLRGVVYNEQFF
>TRBV7-3
CASSLGVDRAGDTQYF
>TRBV24-1
CATSDQGTEAFF
>TRBV7-6
CASSLLGQGNGELFF
>TRBV6-5
CASSYSLGAGGSPLHF
>TRBV7-8
CASSRGTAIWEQYF
>TRBV19
CASSMVRLAGEQYF
>TRBV19
CASSRGTDLYEQYF
>TRBV30
CASRTSGVETQYF
>TRBV9
CASSVDRNYGYTF
>TRBV6-6
CASSYSSRGGWELFF
>TRBV2
CASSDAGTGGYEQYF
>TRBV5-1
CASSFFSGSGNTIYF
>TRBV2
CASRGGNNEKLFF
>TRBV21-1
CASSKVAGLGNTEAFF
>TRBV19
CASSMGARDGYTF
>TRBV9
CASSVVYGGTDTQYF
>TRBV10-2
CASSLDTGELFF
>TRBV29-1
CSARPGLAGGQGELFF
>TRBV4-1
CASSQGTASYGYTF
>TRBV4-1
CASSQEPDRPYEQYF
>TRBV5-1
CASMDGRYLGEQYF
>TRBV4-1
CASSPGGSSYNEQFF